This TCR beta chain was recorded in a study of OX40 agonist ivuxolimab in advanced cancers. Germline lookup yields CDR1 LGHNA and CDR2 YNFKEQ. This CDR3 is built from 17 residues. The junction had 10 bases not matched to a gene; V was cut back by 1 base and J by 2 bases. Only in-frame clones appear in the TCRdb table, and some are missing; sequencing was by immunoSEQ multiplex PCR. This sample has approximately 61,000 clones, with approximately 90% found just once. The sequencing here drew on CD4+ or CD8+ T cells sorted from blood, taken in a trial of the OX40 agonist ivuxolimab. The clonotype comes from an adult with an advanced solid tumor such as melanoma, head and neck, liver or kidney cancer. The chain carries TRBV4-2 and TRBJ2-5; 7 positions agree with TRBD2. CDR3 nucleotides: TGTGCCAGCAGCCAAGGAGTTCCCCTCGGGGGGCAAGAGACCCAGTACTTC. The encoded protein is CASSQGVPLGGQETQYF.